Included here is one T cell receptor beta chain sequence, with context. Its antigen is undetermined. This record comes from a study of identical twins. Study findings and constraints: Potential partial confounding of zero-insertion analyses by invariant MAIT and iNKT cells was noted. Among beta out-of-frame sequences, excess sharing between twins appeared weaker.

Template switching added a universal primer site; cDNA carried unique molecular identifiers. Via MiXCR, TCRdb re-called the 5' RACE reads, giving one row per CDR3 protein. The sample includes around 1.7 million distinct CDR3 sequences, 32% of them seen just once. The TCR comes from a newborn girl in good health. Material for sequencing was cord blood.

The CDR3 reads CASSLALGTEDTQYF. CDR3 in DNA: TGTGCCAGCAGCTTAGCATTGGGAACAGAAGATACGCAGTATTTT. The chain is built from TRBV7-9 and TRBJ2-3; D gene unclear. V was shortened by 0 bases and J by 5 bases, with 12 bases between the two germline ends. CDR3 length: 15 residues. The germline V gene encodes CDR1 SEHNR and CDR2 FQNEAQ (reference sequence).